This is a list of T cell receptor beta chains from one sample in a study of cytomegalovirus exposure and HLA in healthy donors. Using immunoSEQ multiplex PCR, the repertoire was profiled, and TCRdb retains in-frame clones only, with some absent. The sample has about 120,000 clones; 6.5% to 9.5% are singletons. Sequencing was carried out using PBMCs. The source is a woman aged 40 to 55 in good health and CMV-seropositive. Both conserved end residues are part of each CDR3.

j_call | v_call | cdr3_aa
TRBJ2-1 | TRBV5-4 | CASSPQGDNEQFF
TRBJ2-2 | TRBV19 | CASGAGTGFTGELFF
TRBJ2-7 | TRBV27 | CASTQRGVPYEQYF
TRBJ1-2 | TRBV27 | CASSRQGVYGYTF
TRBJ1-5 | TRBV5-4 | CASSLGGSSNQPQHF
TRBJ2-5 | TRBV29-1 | CSVEDLSTSGQETQYF
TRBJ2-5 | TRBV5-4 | CASSFAFGRADPGTQYF
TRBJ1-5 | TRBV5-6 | CASSRRGNQPQHF
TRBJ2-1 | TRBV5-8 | CASSFYEQFF
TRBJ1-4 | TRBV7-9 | CASSFDRTDRLFF
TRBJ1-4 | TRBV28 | CASSRTGARNEKLFF
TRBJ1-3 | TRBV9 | CASSVVAGSTDTIYF
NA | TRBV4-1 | CASSHSYEQYF
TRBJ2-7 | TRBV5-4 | CASSFGTSGGAREQYF
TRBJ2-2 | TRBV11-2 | CASSRGPGEASTGELFF
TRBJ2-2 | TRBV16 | CASSQTGAGELFF
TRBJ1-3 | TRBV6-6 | CASRDRLDGNTIYF
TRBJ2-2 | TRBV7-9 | CASTAGGGGELFF
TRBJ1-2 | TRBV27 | CASSLLPGAGYTF
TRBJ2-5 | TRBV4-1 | CASSQRQGPETQYF
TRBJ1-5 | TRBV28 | CASSFVKGGDQPQHF
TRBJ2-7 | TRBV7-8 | CASSLSGGAHEQYF
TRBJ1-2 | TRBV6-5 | CASSYSGQKNYGYTF
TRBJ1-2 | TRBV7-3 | CASSLQGAMGEGYTF
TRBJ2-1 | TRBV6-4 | CASSDLQGGEQFF
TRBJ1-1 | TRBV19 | CASSIIKGIGAFF
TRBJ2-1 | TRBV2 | CASSEGHLAGGRYNEQFF
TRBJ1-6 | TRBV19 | CASTPSEGSYSPLHF
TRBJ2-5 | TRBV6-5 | CASSYLTGRLGGTQYF
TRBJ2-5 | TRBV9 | CASSVQRQAQETQYF
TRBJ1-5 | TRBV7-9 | CASSNGEGGLNQPQHF
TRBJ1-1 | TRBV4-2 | CASSQAGGNTEAFF
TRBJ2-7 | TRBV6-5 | CASTTPGGDEQYF
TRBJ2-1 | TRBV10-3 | CAISESSTSGGAGEQFF
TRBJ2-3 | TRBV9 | CASSGYPTSGGETDTQYF
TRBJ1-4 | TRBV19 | CASSGRPDEKLFF
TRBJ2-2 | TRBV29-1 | CSVPGQDSSGELFF
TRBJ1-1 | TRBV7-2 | CASSPIRGSLEAFF
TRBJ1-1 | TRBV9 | CASSVDLNTEAFF
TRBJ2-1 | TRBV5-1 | CASSLETDKYNEQFF
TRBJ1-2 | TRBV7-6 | CASSPQPENYDYGYPF
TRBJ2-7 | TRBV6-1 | CASSPGTPYEQYF
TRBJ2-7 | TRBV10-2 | CASRQGLGDEQYF